This T cell receptor beta chain emerged from a study of CD8+CD57+ T cells in acquired aplastic anemia (dated by TCRdb to 2017 to 2018). About the study as a whole: On average, sorted CD4+ and CD8+ cells yielded about 3 ug of extracted DNA, with a range of about 0.18 to 30 ug. CD8+CD57+ expansion was defined as a frequency above the mean frequency observed in healthy subjects.

The paper as a whole reports these results and caveats: Between patients and healthy controls, no significant difference in CD8+ Simpson's diversity was found (P=0.060). Although some 28 CD8+ CDR3 sequences were shared by patients and controls, these sequences appeared highly expressed in patients and within the immunodominant clones of patients.

On this clonotype itself: The antigen it binds to is not known. No base quality information exists; no much larger clone differs at one position.

V is cut back by 5 bases and J by 3 bases, with 8 bases in the junction unmatched. Including the terminal cysteine and phenylalanine, the CDR3 comprises 16 residues. Only the CDR3 DNA stays, 48 bases, in frame from base 1. As encoded in the germline V gene, CDR1 is SGHAT while CDR2 is FQNNGV. Patients chosen for sequencing had shown expansion of CD8+CD57+ cells by flow cytometry. Every patient had severe acquired aplastic anemia, diagnosed using the International Study of Aplastic Anemia and Agranulocytosis and Camitta criteria. No patient had received any therapy when blood was sampled. The study deep-sequenced TCR repertoires of sorted CD4+ and CD8+ blood T cells from severe aplastic anemia patients and healthy subjects. Patients were enrolled under clinicaltrials.gov protocols 00001620, 01623167, 00001397, 00071045, 00081523 and 00961064 in the USA. Ficoll-Paque density gradient centrifugation was used to isolate peripheral blood mononuclear cells. Before DNA extraction, CD4+ and CD8+ T cells were sorted with FACS or magnetic beads.

TCR beta VDJ combination and CDR3 sequence profiling used genomic DNA as the template. An Illumina HiSeq 2000 was used for TCR repertoire sequencing. From the authors' description of their analysis: TRBV/TRBJ rearrangement plots, CDR3 size and DJ length profiles, and Simpson's diversity index were used to assess repertoires. Whichever DNA sequence was most abundant in the deep sequencing data was defined as the immunodominant clone. CDR3 amino acid sequences were checked for sharing across subjects and were also compared against the VDJdb database and published repertoires. The public reads were reprocessed in TCRdb via fastp at Q25 and MiXCR, keeping in-frame beta chains. Every distinct CDR3 protein forms one entry, paired with its most common genes and DNA. The V and J calls follow TCRdb's processing rather than the paper's. Counted in this sample were hundreds of thousands of distinct CDR3 sequences; around a third of them appeared once. The ten largest clonotypes hold under 0.95% of the sample.

Sequences were obtained from sorted CD4+, CD8+, or CD8+CD57+ T cells (not recorded which) from PBMCs. The V gene is TRBV11-2 and the J gene is TRBJ1-3; TRBD1 lines up with 9 middle nucleotides. This TCR was sampled from a human donor with aplastic anemia. The bases read TGTGCCAGCAGCGTTTCCCGGACAGGGGTTGGAAACACCATATATTTT. Its protein product is CASSVSRTGVGNTIYF.